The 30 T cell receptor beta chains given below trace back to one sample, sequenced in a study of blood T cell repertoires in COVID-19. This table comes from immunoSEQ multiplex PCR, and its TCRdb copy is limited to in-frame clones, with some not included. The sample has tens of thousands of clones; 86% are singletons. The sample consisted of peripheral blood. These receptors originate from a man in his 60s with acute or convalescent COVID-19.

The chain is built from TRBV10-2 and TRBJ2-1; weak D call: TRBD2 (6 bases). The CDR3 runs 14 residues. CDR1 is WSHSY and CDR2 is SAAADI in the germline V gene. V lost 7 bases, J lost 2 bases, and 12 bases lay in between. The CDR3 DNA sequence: TGCGCCAGCAAGCTGGGCGGGGCCTACAATGAGCAGTTCTTC. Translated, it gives CASKLGGAYNEQFF.

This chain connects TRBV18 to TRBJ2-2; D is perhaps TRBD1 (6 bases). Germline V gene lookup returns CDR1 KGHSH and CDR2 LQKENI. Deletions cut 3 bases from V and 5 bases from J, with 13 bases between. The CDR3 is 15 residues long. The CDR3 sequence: CASSPSWTETGELFF. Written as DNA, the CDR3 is TGTGCCAGCTCACCGTCCTGGACAGAAACCGGGGAGCTGTTTTTT.

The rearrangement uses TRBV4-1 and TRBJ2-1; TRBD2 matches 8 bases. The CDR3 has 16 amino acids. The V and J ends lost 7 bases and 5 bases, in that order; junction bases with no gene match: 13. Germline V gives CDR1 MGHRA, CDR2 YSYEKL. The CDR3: CASTPRPGGLNNEQFF. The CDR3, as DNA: TGCGCCAGCACGCCTAGGCCGGGGGGGCTTAACAATGAGCAGTTCTTC.

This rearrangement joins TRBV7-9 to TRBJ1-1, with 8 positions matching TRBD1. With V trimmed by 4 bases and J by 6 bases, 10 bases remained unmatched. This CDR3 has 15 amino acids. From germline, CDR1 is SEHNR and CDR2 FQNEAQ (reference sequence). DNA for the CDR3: TGTGCCAGCAGCTCTCGGACAGGGACCAGAGCTGAAGCTTTCTTT. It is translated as CASSSRTGTRAEAFF. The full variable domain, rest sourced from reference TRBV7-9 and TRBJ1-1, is DTGVSQNPRHKITKRGQNVTFRCDPISEHNRLYWYRQTLGQGPEFLTYFQNEAQLEKSRLLSDRFSAERPKGSFSTLEIQRTEQGDSAMYLCASSSRTGTRAEAFFGQGTRLTVV.

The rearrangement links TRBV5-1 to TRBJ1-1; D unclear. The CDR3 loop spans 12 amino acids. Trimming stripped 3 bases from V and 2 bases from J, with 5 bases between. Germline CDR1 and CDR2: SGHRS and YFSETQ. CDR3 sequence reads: CASSSSNTEAFF. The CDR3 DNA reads TGCGCCAGCAGCTCCAGTAACACTGAAGCTTTCTTT.

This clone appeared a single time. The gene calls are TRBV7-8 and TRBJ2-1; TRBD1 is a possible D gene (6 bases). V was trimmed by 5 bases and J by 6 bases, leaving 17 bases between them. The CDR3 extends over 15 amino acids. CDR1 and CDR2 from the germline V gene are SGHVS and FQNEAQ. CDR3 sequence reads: CASSPQGLLVNEQFF. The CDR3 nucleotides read TGTGCCAGCAGCCCTCAGGGGTTATTGGTCAATGAGCAGTTCTTC. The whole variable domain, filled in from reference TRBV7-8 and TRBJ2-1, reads GAGVSQSPRYKVAKRGQDVALRCDPISGHVSLFWYQQALGQGPEFLTYFQNEAQLDKSGLPSDRFFAERPEGSVSTLKIQRTQQEDSAVYLCASSPQGLLVNEQFFGPGTRLTVL.

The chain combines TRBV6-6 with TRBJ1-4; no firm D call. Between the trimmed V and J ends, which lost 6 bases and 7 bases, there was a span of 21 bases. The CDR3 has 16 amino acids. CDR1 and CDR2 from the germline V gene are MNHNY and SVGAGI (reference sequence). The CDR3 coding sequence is TGTGCCAGCAGCCTCAACGGACCGTCGGGGAGTGAAAAACTGTTTTTT. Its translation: CASSLNGPSGSEKLFF.

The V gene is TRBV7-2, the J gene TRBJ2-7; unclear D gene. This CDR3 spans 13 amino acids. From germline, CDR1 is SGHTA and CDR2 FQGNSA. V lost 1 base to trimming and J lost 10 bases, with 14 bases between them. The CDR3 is CASSLVSPRTQYF. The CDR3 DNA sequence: TGTGCCAGCAGCTTAGTGTCGCCAAGAACTCAGTACTTC.

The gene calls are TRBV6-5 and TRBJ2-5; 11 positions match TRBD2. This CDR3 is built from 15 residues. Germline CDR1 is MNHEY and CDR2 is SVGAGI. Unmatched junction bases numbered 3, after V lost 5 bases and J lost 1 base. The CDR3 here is CASSITSGGQETQYF. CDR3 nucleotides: TGTGCCAGCAGTATAACTAGCGGGGGCCAAGAGACCCAGTACTTC.

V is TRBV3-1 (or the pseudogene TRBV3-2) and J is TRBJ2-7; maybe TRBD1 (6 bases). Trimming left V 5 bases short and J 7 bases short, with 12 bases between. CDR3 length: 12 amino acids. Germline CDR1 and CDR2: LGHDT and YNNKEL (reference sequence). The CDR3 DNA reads TGTGCCAGCAGCAGGGACATAAGAGAGCAGTACTTC. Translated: CASSRDIREQYF.

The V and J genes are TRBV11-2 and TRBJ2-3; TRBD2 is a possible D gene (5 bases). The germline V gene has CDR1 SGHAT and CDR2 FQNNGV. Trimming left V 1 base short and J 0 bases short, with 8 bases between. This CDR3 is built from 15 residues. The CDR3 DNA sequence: TGTGCCAGCAGCTTAGCGGGGAGTAGCACAGATACGCAGTATTTT. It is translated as CASSLAGSSTDTQYF.

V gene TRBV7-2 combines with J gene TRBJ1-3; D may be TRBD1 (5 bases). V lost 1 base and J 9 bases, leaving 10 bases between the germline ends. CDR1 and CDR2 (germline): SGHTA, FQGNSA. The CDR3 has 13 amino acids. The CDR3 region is CASSLGQRGTIYF. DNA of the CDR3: TGTGCCAGCAGCTTAGGACAGCGAGGCACCATATATTTT.

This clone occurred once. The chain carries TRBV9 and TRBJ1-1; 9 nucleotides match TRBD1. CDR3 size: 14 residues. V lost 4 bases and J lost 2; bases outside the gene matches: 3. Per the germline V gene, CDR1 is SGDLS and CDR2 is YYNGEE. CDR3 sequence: CASSPTGGNTEAFF. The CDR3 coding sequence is TGTGCCAGCAGCCCCACAGGGGGCAACACTGAAGCTTTCTTT.

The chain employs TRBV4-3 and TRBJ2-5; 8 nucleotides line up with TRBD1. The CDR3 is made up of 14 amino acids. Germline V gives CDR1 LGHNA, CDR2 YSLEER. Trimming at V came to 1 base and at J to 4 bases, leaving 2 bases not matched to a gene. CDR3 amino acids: CASSQGQGRETQYF. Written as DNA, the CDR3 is TGCGCCAGCAGCCAAGGACAGGGGCGAGAGACCCAGTACTTC.

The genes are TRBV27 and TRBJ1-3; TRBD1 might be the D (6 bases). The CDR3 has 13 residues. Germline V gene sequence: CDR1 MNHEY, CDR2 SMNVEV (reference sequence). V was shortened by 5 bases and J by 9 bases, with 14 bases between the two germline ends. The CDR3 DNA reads TGTGCCAGCAGTAGGACAGCTTTGGGCACCATATATTTT. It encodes CASSRTALGTIYF.

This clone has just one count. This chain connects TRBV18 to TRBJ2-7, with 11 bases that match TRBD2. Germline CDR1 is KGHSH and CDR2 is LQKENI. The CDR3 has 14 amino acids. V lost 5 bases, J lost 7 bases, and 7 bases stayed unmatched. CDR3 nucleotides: TGTGCCAGCTCATACTTAGCGGGAGGGGCAGAGCAGTACTTC. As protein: CASSYLAGGAEQYF.

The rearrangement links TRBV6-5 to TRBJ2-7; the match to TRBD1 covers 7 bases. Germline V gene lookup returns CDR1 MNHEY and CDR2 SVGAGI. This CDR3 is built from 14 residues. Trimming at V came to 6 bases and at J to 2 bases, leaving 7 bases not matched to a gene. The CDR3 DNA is TGTGCCAGCAGAACGGACAGGTCGACCTACGAGCAGTACTTC. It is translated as CASRTDRSTYEQYF.

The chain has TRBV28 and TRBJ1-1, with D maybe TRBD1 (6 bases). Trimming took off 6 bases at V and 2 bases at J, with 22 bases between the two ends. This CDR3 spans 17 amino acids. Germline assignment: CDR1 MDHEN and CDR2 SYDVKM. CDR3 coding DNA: TGTGCCAGCAGGCTTAACAGGGTCATCGGAAGTAACACTGAAGCTTTCTTT. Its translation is CASRLNRVIGSNTEAFF.

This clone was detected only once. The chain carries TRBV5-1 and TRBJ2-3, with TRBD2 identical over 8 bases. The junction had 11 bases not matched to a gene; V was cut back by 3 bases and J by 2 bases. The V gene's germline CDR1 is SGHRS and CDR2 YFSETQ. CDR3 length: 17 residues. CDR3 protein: CASSSLGRGGNTDTQYF. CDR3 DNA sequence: TGCGCCAGCAGCTCTCTGGGCCGCGGGGGGAACACAGATACGCAGTATTTT.

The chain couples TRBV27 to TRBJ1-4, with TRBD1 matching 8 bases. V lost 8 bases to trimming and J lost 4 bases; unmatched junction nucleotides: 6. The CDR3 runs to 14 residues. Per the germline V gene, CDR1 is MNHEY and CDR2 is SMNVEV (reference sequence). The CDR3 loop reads CASASDRVNEKLFF. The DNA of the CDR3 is TGTGCCAGCGCCTCGGACAGGGTTAATGAAAAACTGTTTTTT.

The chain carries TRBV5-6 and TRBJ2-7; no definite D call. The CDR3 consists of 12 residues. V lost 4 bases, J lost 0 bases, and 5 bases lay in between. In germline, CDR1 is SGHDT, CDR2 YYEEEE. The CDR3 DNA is TGTGCCAGCAGCATCTACTCCTACGAGCAGTACTTC. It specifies CASSIYSYEQYF.

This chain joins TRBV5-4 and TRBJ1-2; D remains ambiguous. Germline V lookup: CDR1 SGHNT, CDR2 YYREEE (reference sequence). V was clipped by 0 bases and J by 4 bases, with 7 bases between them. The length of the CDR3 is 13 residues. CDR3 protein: CASSLGGSYGYTF. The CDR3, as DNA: TGTGCCAGCAGCTTGGGCGGCAGCTATGGCTACACCTTC.

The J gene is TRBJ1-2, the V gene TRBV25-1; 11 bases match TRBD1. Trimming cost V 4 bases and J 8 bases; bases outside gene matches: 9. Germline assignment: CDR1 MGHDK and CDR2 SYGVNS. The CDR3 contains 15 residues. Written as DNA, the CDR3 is TGTGCCAGCAGTGCACTTGGACAGGGGGCCGGCGGCTACACCTTC. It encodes CASSALGQGAGGYTF.

The DNA for the CDR3 is TGTGCCTGCCATGACCGGGACAGGGGGACCGGGGAGCTGTTTTTT. Its protein is CACHDRDRGTGELFF. The rearrangement joins TRBV6-6 to TRBJ2-2; TRBD1 aligns across 11 bases. With 11 bases clipped from V and 5 bases from J, the junction kept 10 bases outside the gene matches. This CDR3 region has 15 residues. Germline lookup yields CDR1 MNHNY and CDR2 SVGAGI (reference sequence).

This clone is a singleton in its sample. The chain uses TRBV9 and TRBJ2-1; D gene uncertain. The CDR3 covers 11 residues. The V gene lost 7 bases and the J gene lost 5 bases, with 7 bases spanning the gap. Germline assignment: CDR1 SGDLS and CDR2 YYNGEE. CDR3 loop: CASEKNNEQFF. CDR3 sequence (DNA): TGTGCCAGCGAGAAGAACAATGAGCAGTTCTTC.

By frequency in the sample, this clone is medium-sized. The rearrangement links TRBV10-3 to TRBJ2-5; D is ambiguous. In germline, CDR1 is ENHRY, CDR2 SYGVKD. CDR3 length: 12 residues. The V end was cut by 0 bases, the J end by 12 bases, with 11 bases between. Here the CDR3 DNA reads TGTGCCATCAGTGAGTCTCTCTTCTTAGAGTACTTC. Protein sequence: CAISESLFLEYF.

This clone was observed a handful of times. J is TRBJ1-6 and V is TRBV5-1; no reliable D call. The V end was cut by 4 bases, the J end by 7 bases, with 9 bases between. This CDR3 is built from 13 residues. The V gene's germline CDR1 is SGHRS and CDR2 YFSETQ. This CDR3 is CASSTPGNSPLHF. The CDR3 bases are TGCGCCAGCAGCACCCCCGGGAATTCACCCCTCCACTTT.

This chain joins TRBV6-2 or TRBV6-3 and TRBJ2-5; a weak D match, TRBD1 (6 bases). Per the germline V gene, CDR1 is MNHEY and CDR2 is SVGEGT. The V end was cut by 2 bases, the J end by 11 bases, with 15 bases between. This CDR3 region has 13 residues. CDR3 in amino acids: CASSYLSPGQQYF. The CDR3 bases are TGTGCCAGCAGTTACCTTTCGCCCGGACAGCAGTACTTC.

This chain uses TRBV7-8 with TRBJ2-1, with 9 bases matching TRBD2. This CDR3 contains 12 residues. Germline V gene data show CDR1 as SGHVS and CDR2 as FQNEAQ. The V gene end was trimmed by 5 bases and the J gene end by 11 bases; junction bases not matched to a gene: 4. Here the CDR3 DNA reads TGTGCCAGCAGCCCGACTAGCGGAAAGCAGTTCTTC. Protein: CASSPTSGKQFF.

CDR3 sequence (DNA): TGTGCCACCAGTGATTTAAAAGGGCTAGCGGGGCACACAGATACGCAGTATTTT. It is translated as CATSDLKGLAGHTDTQYF. V gene TRBV24-1 combines with J gene TRBJ2-3, with TRBD2 matching 9 bases. Looked up from germline, CDR1 is KGHDR and CDR2 is SFDVKD. J lost 2 bases, V lost 1 base, and 9 bases had no gene match. The CDR3 totals 18 residues.